Below, 7 T cell receptor beta chains from the same sample are listed, as sequenced in a study of cytomegalovirus exposure and HLA in healthy donors. Here immunoSEQ multiplex PCR was the method, and the copy in TCRdb shows in-frame clones only, minus some. Of 150,000 to 250,000 clones detected, around 80% appear once; the ten largest clones hold less than 1.5%. The specimen sequenced was PBMCs. Receptor source: a woman aged 25 to 39 in good health and CMV-seronegative.

The J gene is TRBJ1-2, the V gene TRBV6-5; tentative D call: TRBD1 (5 bases). This CDR3 spans 15 amino acids. Germline values: CDR1 MNHEY, CDR2 SVGAGI. V lost 2 bases and J 5 bases, leaving 15 bases between the germline ends. The CDR3: CASSYGQTSDYGYTF. As DNA, the CDR3 is TGTGCCAGCAGTTACGGACAAACATCAGATTATGGCTACACCTTC.

V gene TRBV11-2 combines with J gene TRBJ2-5; a weak D match, TRBD2 (6 bases). Germline lookup yields CDR1 SGHAT and CDR2 FQNNGV. The CDR3 is 14 amino acids. V was shortened by 3 bases and J by 5 bases, with 13 bases between the two germline ends. The chain's CDR3 is CASSFAGRRETQYF. The CDR3 DNA reads TGTGCCAGCAGCTTTGCGGGGCGCCGGGAGACCCAGTACTTC.

The CDR3 sequence: CASSQTYLDRGSTDTQYF. CDR3 nucleotides: TGCGCCAGCAGCCAGACCTATTTGGACAGGGGGTCCACAGATACGCAGTATTTT. This chain links TRBV4-1 with TRBJ2-3, with TRBD1 matching over 10 bases. Trimming cost V 3 bases and J 2 bases; bases outside gene matches: 11. This CDR3 contains 18 residues. CDR1 is MGHRA and CDR2 is YSYEKL in the germline V gene.

The chain uses TRBV5-1 and TRBJ1-5; the D is unclear. The germline V and J ends were trimmed by 0 bases and 5 bases, with 9 bases remaining between them. CDR1 and CDR2 (germline): SGHRS, YFSETQ. This CDR3 has 14 amino acids. This CDR3 is CASSLEGGDQPQHF. The CDR3 DNA is TGCGCCAGCAGCTTGGAGGGAGGAGATCAGCCCCAGCATTTT.

The V and J genes are TRBV2 and TRBJ2-7, with D perhaps matching TRBD2 (6 bases). CDR3 length: 14 amino acids. CDR1 SNHLY and CDR2 FYNNEI come from the germline V gene. V was cut by 6 bases and J by 3 bases, with 15 bases left in between. DNA of the CDR3: TGTGCCAGCAGCCTGGGGCTGGGAGGCTACGAGCAGTACTTC. Translated, it gives CASSLGLGGYEQYF.

This rearrangement joins TRBV5-1 to TRBJ2-3, with D possibly matching TRBD2 (5 bases). The ends were cut back, 1 base at V and 0 bases at J, with 18 bases in the middle. The germline gives CDR1 SGHRS, CDR2 YFSETQ. The CDR3 is 18 amino acids. The CDR3 DNA is TGCGCCAGCAGCTTGTTCTCTTCTAGCACCCCTAGCACAGATACGCAGTATTTT. Its translation: CASSLFSSSTPSTDTQYF.

The chain carries TRBV5-1 and TRBJ2-7; 8 bases fit TRBD2. Per germline, CDR1 SGHRS and CDR2 YFSETQ. CDR3 length equals 13 residues. Trimming removed 5 bases from V and 2 bases from J; junction bases left unmatched: 3. CDR3 protein: CASRLAATYEQYF. CDR3 coding DNA: TGCGCCAGCAGACTAGCGGCCACCTACGAGCAGTACTTC.